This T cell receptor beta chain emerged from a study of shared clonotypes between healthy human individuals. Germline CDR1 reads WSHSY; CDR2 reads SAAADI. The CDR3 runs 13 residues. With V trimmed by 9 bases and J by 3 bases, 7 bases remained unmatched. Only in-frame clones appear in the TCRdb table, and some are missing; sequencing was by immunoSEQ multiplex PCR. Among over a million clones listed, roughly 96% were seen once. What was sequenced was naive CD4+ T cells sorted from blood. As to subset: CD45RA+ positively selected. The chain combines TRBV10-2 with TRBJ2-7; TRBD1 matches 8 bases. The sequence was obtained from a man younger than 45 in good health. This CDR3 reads CASDRGTDYEQYF. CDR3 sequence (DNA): TGCGCCAGTGACAGGGGAACAGACTACGAGCAGTACTTC.